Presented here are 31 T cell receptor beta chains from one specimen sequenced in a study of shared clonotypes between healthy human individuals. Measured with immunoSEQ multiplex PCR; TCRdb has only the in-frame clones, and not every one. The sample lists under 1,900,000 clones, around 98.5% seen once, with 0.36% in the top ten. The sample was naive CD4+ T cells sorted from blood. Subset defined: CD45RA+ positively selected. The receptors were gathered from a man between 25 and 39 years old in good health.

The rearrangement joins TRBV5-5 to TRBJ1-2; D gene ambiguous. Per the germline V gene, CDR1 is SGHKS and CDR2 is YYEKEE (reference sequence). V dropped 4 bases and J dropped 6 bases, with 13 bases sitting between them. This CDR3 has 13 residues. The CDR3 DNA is TGTGCCAGCAGCCGTGCGGGAGTCGATGGCTACACCTTC. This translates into CASSRAGVDGYTF.

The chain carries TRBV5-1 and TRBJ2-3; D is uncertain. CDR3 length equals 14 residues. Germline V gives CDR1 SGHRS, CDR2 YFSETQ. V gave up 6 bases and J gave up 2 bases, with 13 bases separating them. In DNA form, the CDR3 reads TGCGCCAGCACAGAAGCTCAATCCACAGATACGCAGTATTTT. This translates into CASTEAQSTDTQYF.

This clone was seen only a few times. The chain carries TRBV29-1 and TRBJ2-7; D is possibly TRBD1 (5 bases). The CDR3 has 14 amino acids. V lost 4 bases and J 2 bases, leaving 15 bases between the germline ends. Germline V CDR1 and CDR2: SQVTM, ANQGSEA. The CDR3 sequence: CSVGGLGAPYEQYF. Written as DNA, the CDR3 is TGCAGCGTTGGGGGCTTGGGTGCCCCCTACGAGCAGTACTTC.

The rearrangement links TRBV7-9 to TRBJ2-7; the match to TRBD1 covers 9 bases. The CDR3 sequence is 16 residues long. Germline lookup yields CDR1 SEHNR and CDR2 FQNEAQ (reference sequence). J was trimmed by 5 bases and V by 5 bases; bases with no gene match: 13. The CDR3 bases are TGTGCCAGCAGCAAAGGAATCGGGACAGGGAGTAACGAGCAGTACTTC. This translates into CASSKGIGTGSNEQYF.

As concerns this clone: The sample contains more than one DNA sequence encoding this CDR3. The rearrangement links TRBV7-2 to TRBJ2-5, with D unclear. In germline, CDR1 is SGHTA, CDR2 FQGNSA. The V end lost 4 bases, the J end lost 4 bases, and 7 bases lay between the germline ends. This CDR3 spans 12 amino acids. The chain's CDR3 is CASSSPPETQYF. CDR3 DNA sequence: TGTGCCAGCAGCTCCCCCCCAGAGACCCAGTACTTC.

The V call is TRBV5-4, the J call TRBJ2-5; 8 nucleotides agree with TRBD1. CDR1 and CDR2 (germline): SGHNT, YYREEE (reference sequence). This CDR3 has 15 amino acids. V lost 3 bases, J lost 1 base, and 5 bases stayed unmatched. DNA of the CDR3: TGTGCCAGCAGCTGGACAGGGATCCCCCAAGAGACCCAGTACTTC. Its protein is CASSWTGIPQETQYF.

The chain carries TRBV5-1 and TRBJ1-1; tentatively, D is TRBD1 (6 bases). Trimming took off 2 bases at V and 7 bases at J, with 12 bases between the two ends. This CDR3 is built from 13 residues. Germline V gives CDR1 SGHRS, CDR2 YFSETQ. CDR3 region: CASSFPGAGEAFF. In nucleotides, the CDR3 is TGCGCCAGCAGCTTCCCGGGGGCGGGTGAAGCTTTCTTT.

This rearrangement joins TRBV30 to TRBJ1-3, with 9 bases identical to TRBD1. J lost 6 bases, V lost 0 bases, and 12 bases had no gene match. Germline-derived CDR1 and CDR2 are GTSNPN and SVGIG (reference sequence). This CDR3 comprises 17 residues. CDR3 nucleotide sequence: TGTGCCTGGAGTGTACGAGACCTGGGACAGGGAGTAAACACCATATATTTT. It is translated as CAWSVRDLGQGVNTIYF.

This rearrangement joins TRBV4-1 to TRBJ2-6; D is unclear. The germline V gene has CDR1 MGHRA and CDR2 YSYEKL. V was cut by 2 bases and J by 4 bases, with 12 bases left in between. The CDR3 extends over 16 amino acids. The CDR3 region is CASSQTGSAGANVLTF. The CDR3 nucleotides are TGCGCCAGCAGCCAAACGGGTTCGGCCGGGGCCAACGTCCTGACTTTC.

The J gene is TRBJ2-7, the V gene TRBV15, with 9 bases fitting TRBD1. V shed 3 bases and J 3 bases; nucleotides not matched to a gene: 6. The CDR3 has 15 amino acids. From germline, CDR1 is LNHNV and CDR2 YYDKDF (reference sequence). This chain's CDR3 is CATSSEGTGLYEQYF. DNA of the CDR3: TGTGCCACCAGCAGTGAGGGGACAGGGCTCTACGAGCAGTACTTC.

The CDR3 nucleotides read TGTGCCAGCAGCTTAACTTCGGCGCACACGGGGTATGGTCAGCCCCAGCATTTT. Its protein is CASSLTSAHTGYGQPQHF. This chain connects TRBV7-9 to TRBJ1-5; D not resolved. This CDR3 has 18 residues. V was clipped by 2 bases and J by 6 bases, with 23 bases between them. Germline lookup yields CDR1 SEHNR and CDR2 FQNEAQ (reference sequence).

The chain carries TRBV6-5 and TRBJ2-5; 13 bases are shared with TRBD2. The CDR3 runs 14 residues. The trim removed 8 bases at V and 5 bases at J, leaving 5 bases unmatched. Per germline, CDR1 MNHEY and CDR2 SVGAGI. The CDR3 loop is CASRTSGRMETQYF. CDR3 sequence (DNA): TGTGCCAGCCGGACTAGCGGGAGAATGGAGACCCAGTACTTC.

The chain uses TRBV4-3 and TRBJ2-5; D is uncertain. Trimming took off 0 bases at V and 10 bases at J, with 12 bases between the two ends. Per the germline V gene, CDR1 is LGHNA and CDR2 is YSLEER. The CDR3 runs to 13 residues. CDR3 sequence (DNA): TGCGCCAGCAGCCAAGATCTACGCCAAAGCCAGTACTTC. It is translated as CASSQDLRQSQYF.

CDR3: CASSPGSYEQYF. CDR3 nucleotide sequence: TGTGCCAGTAGCCCCGGTTCCTACGAGCAGTACTTC. This rearrangement joins TRBV19 to TRBJ2-7, with no clear D. Germline V CDR1 and CDR2: LNHDA, SQIVND (reference sequence). The CDR3 totals 12 residues. V shed 6 bases and J shed 1 base, with 7 bases lying between them.

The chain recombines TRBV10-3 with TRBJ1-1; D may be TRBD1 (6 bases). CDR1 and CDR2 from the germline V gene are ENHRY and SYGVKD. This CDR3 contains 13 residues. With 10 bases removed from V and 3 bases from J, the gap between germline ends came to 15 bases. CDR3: CATASGVDTEAFF. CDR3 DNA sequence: TGTGCCACCGCGTCAGGGGTCGACACTGAAGCTTTCTTT.

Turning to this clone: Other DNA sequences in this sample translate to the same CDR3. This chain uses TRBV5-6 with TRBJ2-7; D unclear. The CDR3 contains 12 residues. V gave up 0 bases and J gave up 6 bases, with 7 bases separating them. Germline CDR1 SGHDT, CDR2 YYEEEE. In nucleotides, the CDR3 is TGTGCCAGCAGCTTGGTCGTTGGCGAGCAGTACTTC. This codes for CASSLVVGEQYF.

The chain's CDR3 is CASSLSPDTGTEAFF. The CDR3 nucleotides are TGTGCCAGCAGCTTATCGCCTGACACTGGCACTGAAGCTTTCTTT. The chain joins TRBV7-2 to TRBJ1-1; unclear D gene. The germline gives CDR1 SGHTA, CDR2 FQGNSA. There are 15 residues in the CDR3. Trimming cost V 2 bases and J 4 bases, with 14 bases left between them. Together with reference TRBV7-2 and TRBJ1-1, the CDR3 gives the full variable domain: GAGVSQSPSNKVTEKGKDVELRCDPISGHTALYWYRQSLGQGLEFLIYFQGNSAPDKSGLPSDRFSAERTGGSVSTLTIQRTQQEDSAVYLCASSLSPDTGTEAFFGQGTRLTVV.

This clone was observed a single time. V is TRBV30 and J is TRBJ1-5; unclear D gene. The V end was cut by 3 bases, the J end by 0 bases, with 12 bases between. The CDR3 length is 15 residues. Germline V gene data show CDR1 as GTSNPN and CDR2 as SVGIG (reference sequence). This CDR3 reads CAWSIGRISNQPQHF. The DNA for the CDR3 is TGTGCCTGGAGCATTGGACGGATTAGCAATCAGCCCCAGCATTTT.

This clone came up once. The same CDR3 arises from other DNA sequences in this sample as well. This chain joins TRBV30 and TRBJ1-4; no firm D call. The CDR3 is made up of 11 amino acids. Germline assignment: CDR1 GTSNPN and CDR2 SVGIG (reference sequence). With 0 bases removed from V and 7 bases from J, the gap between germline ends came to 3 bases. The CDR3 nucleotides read TGTGCCTGGAGTGTACTTGAAAAACTGTTTTTT. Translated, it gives CAWSVLEKLFF.

The CDR3 protein is CASSQEISGDTQYF. CDR3 DNA: TGCGCCAGCAGCCAAGAGATAAGCGGGGATACGCAGTATTTT. This chain joins TRBV4-1 and TRBJ2-3; tentatively, D is TRBD2 (6 bases). Trimming pared 0 bases from V and 6 bases from J, leaving 10 bases between. The CDR3 loop spans 14 amino acids. The germline CDR1 and CDR2 sequences are MGHRA and YSYEKL.

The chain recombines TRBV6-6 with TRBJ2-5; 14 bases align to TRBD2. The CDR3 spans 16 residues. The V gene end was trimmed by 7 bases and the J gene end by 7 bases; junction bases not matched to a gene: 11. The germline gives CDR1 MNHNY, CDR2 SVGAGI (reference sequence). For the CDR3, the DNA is TGTGCCAGCACCCCCCCGGGACTAGCGGGAGAACGGACCCAGTACTTC. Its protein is CASTPPGLAGERTQYF.

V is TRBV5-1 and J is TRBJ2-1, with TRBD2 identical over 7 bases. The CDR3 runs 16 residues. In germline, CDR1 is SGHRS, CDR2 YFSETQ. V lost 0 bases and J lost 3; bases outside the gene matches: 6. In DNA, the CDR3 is TGCGCCAGCAGCTTGGTCGTGCGGGGGAGCTACAATGAGCAGTTCTTC. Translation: CASSLVVRGSYNEQFF. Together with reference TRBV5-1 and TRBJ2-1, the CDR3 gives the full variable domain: KAGVTQTPRYLIKTRGQQVTLSCSPISGHRSVSWYQQTPGQGLQFLFEYFSETQRNKGNFPGRFSGRQFSNSRSEMNVSTLELGDSALYLCASSLVVRGSYNEQFFGPGTRLTVL.

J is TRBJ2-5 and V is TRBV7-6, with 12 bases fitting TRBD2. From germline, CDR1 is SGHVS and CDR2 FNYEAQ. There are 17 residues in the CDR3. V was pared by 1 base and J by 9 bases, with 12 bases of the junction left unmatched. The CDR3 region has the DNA TGTGCCAGCAGCTTAGACGGGACTAGCGGGCGGGCAGGTTCCCAGTACTTC. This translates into CASSLDGTSGRAGSQYF. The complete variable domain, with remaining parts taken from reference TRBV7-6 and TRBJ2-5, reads GAGVSQSPRYKVTKRGQDVALRCDPISGHVSLYWYRQALGQGPEFLTYFNYEAQQDKSGLPNDRFSAERPEGSISTLTIQRTEQRDSAMYRCASSLDGTSGRAGSQYFGPGTRLLVL.

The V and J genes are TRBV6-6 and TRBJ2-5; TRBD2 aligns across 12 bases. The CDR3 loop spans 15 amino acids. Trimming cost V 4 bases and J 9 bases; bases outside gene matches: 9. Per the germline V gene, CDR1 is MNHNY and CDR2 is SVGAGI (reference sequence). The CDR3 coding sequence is TGTGCCAGCAGTTTCGGGCTAGCGGGAGGGGAGGCCCAGTACTTC. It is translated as CASSFGLAGGEAQYF.

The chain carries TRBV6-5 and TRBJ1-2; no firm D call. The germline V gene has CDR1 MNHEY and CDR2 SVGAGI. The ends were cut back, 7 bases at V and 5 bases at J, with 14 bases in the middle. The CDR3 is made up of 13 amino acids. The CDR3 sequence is CASTGSPDYGYTF. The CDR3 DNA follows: TGTGCCAGCACGGGTTCCCCGGATTATGGCTACACCTTC.

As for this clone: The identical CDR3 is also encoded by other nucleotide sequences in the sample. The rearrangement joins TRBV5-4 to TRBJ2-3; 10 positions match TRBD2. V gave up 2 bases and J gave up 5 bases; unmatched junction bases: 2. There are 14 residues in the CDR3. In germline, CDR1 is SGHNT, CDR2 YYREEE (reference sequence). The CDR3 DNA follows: TGTGCCAGCAGCTTAGCGGGAGGGCGAGATACGCAGTATTTT. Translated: CASSLAGGRDTQYF.

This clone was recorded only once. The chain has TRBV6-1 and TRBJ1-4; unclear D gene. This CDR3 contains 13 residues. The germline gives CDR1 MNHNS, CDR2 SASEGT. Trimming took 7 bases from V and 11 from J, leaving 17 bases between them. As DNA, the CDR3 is TGTGCCAGCAATAGTGCTTATCCAGATAAACTGTTTTTT. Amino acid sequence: CASNSAYPDKLFF.

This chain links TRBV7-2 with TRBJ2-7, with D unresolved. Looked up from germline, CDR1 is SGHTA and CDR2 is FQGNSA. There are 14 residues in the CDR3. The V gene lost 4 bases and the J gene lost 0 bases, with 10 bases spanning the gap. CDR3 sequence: CASSSRTSSYEQYF. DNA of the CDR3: TGTGCCAGCAGCTCCCGGACGAGCTCCTACGAGCAGTACTTC.

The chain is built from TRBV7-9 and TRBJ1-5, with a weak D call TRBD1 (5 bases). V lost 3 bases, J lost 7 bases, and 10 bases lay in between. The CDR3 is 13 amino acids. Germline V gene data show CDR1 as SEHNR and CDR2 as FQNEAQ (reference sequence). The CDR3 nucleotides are TGTGCCAGCAGCTTGGCGGGGGAACAGCCCCAGCATTTT. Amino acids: CASSLAGEQPQHF.

The CDR3 sequence: CASSPMAQQNYGYTF. In DNA form, the CDR3 reads TGCGCCAGCAGCCCAATGGCACAGCAAAACTATGGCTACACCTTC. V and J are TRBV5-1 and TRBJ1-2; D remains ambiguous. Germline CDR1 SGHRS, CDR2 YFSETQ. The V end lost 4 bases, the J end lost 2 bases, and 15 bases lay between the germline ends. The CDR3 is 15 amino acids.

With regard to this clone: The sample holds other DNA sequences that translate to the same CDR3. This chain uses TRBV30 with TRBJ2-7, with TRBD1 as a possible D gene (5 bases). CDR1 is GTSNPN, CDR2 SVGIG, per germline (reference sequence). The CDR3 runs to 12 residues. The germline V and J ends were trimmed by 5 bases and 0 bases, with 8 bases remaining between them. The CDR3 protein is CAWGASSYEQYF. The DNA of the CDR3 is TGTGCCTGGGGGGCATCCTCCTACGAGCAGTACTTC.